This record concerns one T cell receptor beta chain sequence. As yet, its antigen is unknown. V dropped 5 bases and J dropped 8; count of bases not matched to a gene: 10. Germline values: CDR1 SEHNR, CDR2 FQNEAQ (reference sequence). This CDR3 spans 15 amino acids. This sample was included in a study of T-cell memory formation after mild COVID-19. Study background: Largely, TCR clusters stayed within a single donor.

Amplification by 5'RACE using constant-segment primers produced TCR alpha and TCR beta cDNA libraries that carried sample barcodes and UMIs. TCRdb re-derived calls from the 5' RACE reads in MiXCR, one entry per CDR3 protein. The table records more than 250,000 distinct CDR3 sequences, roughly 17% of them present only once. Study-level results: Mostly located in CM and EM were contracting CD4+ clones, with contracting CD8+ clones located in EMRA. Clones from the second wave (peaking day 37) had unconfirmed SARS-CoV-2 specificity.

The source of this sequence is a man aged 18 to 30 who had mild COVID-19 (a few samples of this study predate the infection). Cell type and time point are not known. Sequenced input: PBMCs or a T cell subset sorted from them (not recorded which). The chain employs TRBV7-9 and TRBJ2-7; 12 bases fit TRBD1. The DNA of the CDR3 is TGTGCCAGCAGCCATATCCGGGACAGGGGGCCTAAGCAGTACTTC. Encoded protein: CASSHIRDRGPKQYF.